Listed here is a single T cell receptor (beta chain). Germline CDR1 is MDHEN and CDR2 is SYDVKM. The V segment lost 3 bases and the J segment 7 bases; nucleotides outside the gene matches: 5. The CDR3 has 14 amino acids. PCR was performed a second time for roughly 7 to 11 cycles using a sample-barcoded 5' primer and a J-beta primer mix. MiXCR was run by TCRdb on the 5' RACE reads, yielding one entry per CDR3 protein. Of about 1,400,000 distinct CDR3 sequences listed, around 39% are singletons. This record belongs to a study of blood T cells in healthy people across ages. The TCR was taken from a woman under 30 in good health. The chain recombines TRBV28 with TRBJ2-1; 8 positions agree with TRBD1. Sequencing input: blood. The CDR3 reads CASSFQGAGNEQFF. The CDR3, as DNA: TGTGCCAGCAGTTTCCAGGGGGCAGGGAATGAGCAGTTCTTC.